The following is a T cell receptor (beta chain) sequence with its context. Antigen specificity is unknown. The data belong to a study of T-cell memory formation after mild COVID-19. This CDR3 region has 15 residues. Germline CDR1 and CDR2: MNHNS and SASEGT. V lost 2 bases to trimming and J lost 12 bases, with 20 bases between them. Study observations and caveats: Contracting CD4+ clones sat mainly in CM and EM; CD8+ in EMRA.

The TCR alpha and TCR beta cDNA libraries, bearing sample barcodes and UMIs, were generated by 5'RACE using constant-segment primers. From the 5' RACE reads, TCRdb called clonotypes with MiXCR, one entry per CDR3 protein. The table shows a few hundred thousand distinct CDR3 sequences, with 20% to 25% occurring only once. The TCR originated in an adult woman who had mild COVID-19 (a few samples of this study predate the infection). Cell type and time point are not known. Source material: PBMCs or a T cell subset sorted from them (not recorded which). This chain connects TRBV6-1 to TRBJ1-5, with D perhaps matching TRBD1 (6 bases). CDR3 DNA: TGTGCCAGCAGTGAATGGAGGGGGACCCTTGGGGTCCAGCATTTT. It is translated as CASSEWRGTLGVQHF.